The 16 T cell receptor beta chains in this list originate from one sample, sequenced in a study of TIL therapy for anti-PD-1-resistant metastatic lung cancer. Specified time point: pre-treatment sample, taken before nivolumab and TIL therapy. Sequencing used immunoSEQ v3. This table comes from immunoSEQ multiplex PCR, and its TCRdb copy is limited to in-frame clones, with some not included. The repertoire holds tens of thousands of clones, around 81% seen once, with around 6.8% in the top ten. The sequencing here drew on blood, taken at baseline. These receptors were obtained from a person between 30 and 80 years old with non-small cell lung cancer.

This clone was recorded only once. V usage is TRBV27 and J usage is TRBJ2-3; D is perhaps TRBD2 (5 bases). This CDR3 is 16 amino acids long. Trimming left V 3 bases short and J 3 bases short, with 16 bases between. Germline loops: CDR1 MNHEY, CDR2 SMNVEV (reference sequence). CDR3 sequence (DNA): TGTGCCAGCAGTTTCTCGGCGGCTAGCCGAACAGATACGCAGTATTTT. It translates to CASSFSAASRTDTQYF.

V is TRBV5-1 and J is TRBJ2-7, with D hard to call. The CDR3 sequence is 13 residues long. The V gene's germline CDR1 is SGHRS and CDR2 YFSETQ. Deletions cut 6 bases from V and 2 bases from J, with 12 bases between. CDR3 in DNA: TGCGCCAGCAATGGCGGTTCGGCCTACGAGCAGTACTTC. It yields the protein CASNGGSAYEQYF.

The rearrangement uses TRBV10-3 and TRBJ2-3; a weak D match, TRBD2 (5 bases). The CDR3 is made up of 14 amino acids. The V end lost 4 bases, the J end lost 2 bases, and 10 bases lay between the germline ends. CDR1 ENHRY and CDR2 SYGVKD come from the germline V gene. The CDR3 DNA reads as TGTGCCATCAGTGCCAGCGGCGCCACAGATACGCAGTATTTT. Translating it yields CAISASGATDTQYF.

This CDR3 reads CASSHHDRYQETQYF. The CDR3 nucleotides read TGTGCCAGCAGCCACCATGACCGGTACCAAGAGACCCAGTACTTC. The rearrangement uses TRBV7-9 and TRBJ2-5, with no clear D. Germline CDR1 and CDR2: SEHNR and FQNEAQ (reference sequence). Trimming left V 5 bases short and J 0 bases short, with 13 bases between. CDR3 length: 15 amino acids.

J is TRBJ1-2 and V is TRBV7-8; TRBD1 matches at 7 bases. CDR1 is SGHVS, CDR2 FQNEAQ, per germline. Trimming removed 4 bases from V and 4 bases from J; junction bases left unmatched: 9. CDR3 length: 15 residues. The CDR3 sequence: CASSWEGQSFYGYTF. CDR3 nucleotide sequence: TGTGCCAGCAGCTGGGAGGGACAGTCGTTCTATGGCTACACCTTC.

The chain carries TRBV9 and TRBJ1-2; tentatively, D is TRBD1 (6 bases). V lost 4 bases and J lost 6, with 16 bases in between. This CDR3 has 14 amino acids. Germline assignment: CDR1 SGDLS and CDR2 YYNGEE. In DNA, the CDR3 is TGTGCCAGCAGCCCCGCCGGGGGCCCGGATGGCTACACCTTC. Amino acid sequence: CASSPAGGPDGYTF. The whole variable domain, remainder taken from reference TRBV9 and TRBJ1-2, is DSGVTQTPKHLITATGQRVTLRCSPRSGDLSVYWYQQSLDQGLQFLIQYYNGEERAKGNILERFSAQQFPDLHSELNLSSLELGDSALYFCASSPAGGPDGYTFGSGTRLTVV.

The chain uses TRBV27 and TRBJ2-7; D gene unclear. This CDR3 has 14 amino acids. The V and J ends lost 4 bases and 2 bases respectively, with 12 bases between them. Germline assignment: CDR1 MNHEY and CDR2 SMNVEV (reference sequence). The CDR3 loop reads CASSSSVGPYEQYF. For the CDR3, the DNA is TGTGCCAGCAGTTCCTCGGTAGGTCCCTACGAGCAGTACTTC.

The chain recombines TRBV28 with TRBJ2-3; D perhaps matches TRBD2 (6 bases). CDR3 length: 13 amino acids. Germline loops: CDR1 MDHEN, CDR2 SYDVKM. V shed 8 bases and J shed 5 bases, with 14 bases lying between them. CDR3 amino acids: CASLPGGRDTQYF. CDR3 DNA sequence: TGTGCCAGCCTCCCCGGGGGAAGAGATACGCAGTATTTT.

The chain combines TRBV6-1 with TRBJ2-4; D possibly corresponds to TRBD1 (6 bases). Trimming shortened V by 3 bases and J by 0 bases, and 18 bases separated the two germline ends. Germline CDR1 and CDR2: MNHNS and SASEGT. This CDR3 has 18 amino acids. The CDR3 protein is CASSDRTASFIAKNIQYF. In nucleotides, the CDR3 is TGTGCCAGCAGTGATAGGACAGCAAGTTTTATAGCCAAAAACATTCAGTACTTC.

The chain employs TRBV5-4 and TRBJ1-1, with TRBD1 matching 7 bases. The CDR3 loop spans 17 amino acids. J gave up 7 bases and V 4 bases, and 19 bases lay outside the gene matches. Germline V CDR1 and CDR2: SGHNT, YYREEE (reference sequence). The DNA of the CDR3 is TGTGCCAGCAGCCGGGGGGGTAAAAACAGGGGAACCCATGAAGCTTTCTTT. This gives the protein CASSRGGKNRGTHEAFF.

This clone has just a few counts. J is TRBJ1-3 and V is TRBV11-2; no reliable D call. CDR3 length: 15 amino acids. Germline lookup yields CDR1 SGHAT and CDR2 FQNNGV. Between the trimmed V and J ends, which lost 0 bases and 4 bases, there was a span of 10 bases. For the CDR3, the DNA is TGTGCCAGCAGCTTAGACGGGGTTTCGGGAAACACCATATATTTT. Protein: CASSLDGVSGNTIYF.

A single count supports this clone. The CDR3 DNA reads TGTGCCAGCAGCCAAGATTCCCAGTTGACCATTCAGTACTTC. Its protein product is CASSQDSQLTIQYF. This chain connects TRBV4-2 to TRBJ2-4; D not certain. V gave up 0 bases and J gave up 9 bases, with 12 bases separating them. The CDR3 is 14 amino acids. Germline assignment: CDR1 LGHNA and CDR2 YNFKEQ.

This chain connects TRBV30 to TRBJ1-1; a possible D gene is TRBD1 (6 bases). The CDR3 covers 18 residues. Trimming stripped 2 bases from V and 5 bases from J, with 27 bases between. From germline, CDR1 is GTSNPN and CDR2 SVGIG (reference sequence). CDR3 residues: CAWSTSGTISLILTEAFF. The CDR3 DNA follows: TGTGCCTGGAGTACATCCGGGACAATTTCGCTAATTCTGACTGAAGCTTTCTTT.

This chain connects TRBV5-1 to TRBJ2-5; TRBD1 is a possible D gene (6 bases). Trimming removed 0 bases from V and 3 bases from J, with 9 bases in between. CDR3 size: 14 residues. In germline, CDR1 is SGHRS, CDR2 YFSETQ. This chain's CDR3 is CASSLEAGEETQYF. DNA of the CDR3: TGCGCCAGCAGCTTGGAGGCAGGGGAAGAGACCCAGTACTTC.

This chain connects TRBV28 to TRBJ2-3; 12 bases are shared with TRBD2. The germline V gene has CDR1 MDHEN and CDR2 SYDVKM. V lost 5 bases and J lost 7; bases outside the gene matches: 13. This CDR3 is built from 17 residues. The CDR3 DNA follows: TGTGCCAGCAGTCAACCTTCTAGCGGGGGGGCTAGATATACGCAGTATTTT. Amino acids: CASSQPSSGGARYTQYF.

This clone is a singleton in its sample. The CDR3 region has the DNA TGTGCCAGCAGCAGGCTCGGAGTGGACTATGGCTACACCTTC. Its protein product is CASSRLGVDYGYTF. The V and J genes are TRBV5-8 and TRBJ1-2; D is ambiguous. The CDR3 contains 14 residues. V was clipped by 4 bases and J by 3 bases, with 13 bases between them. Per the germline V gene, CDR1 is SGHTS and CDR2 is YDEGEE.